Below, 20 T cell receptor beta chains from the same sample are listed, as sequenced in a study of cytomegalovirus exposure and HLA in healthy donors. PCR used 60 Vbeta primers and 13 Jbeta primers. TCRdb's table, derived via immunoSEQ multiplex PCR, lists solely in-frame clones and lacks some. The profile shows 95,000 to 100,000 clones, roughly four fifths of them singletons. The source material was PBMCs. The receptors originated from a man aged 45-60 years in good health and CMV-seronegative.

The CDR3 coding sequence is TGCGCCAGCAGCTTGGATGGGGGCTTCGGCACTGAAGCTTTCTTT. This translates into CASSLDGGFGTEAFF. The J gene is TRBJ1-1, the V gene TRBV5-1, with a weak D call TRBD1 (6 bases). This CDR3 has 15 residues. The ends were cut back, 0 bases at V and 4 bases at J, with 13 bases in the middle. Germline values: CDR1 SGHRS, CDR2 YFSETQ.

The chain combines TRBV29-1 with TRBJ2-3, with TRBD2 as a possible D gene (6 bases). V was clipped by 3 bases and J by 12 bases, with 13 bases between them. The CDR3 is 11 residues long. The germline V gene has CDR1 SQVTM and CDR2 ANQGSEA. The CDR3 protein is CSVDIGDFQYF. The CDR3 DNA is TGCAGCGTTGATATCGGGGACTTCCAGTATTTT.

The chain employs TRBV2 and TRBJ1-5; weak D call: TRBD1 (5 bases). The CDR3 extends over 15 amino acids. V was trimmed by 6 bases and J by 1 base, leaving 13 bases between them. The germline V gene has CDR1 SNHLY and CDR2 FYNNEI. CDR3 loop: CASRMKDTSNQPQHF. CDR3 nucleotide sequence: TGTGCCAGCAGGATGAAGGACACCAGCAATCAGCCCCAGCATTTT.

The rearrangement joins TRBV7-2 to TRBJ2-3; D not certain. The germline V and J ends were trimmed by 2 bases and 2 bases, with 11 bases remaining between them. The germline CDR1 and CDR2 sequences are SGHTA and FQGNSA. CDR3 length: 15 amino acids. The CDR3 spells CASSLSVIDTDTQYF. The CDR3 nucleotides read TGTGCCAGCAGCTTATCGGTAATAGACACAGATACGCAGTATTTT.

The chain couples TRBV19 to TRBJ1-1; 8 bases line up with TRBD1. Losses at the gene ends were 7 bases for V and 5 bases for J; bases not matched to a gene: 12. Germline CDR1 is LNHDA and CDR2 is SQIVND (reference sequence). There are 15 residues in the CDR3. The CDR3 nucleotides read TGTGCCAGTACCTCACTCAGGGGGCGCGGGACTGAAGCTTTCTTT. This gives the protein CASTSLRGRGTEAFF.

The rearrangement joins TRBV18 to TRBJ1-3, with 10 nucleotides matching TRBD1. Germline lookup yields CDR1 KGHSH and CDR2 LQKENI. V trimming: 3 bases; J trimming: 4 bases; junction bases outside the gene matches: 3. This CDR3 comprises 15 residues. CDR3 in amino acids: CASSPDRGQGNTIYF. CDR3 nucleotide sequence: TGTGCCAGCTCACCCGACAGGGGGCAAGGAAACACCATATATTTT.

The gene calls are TRBV28 and TRBJ2-7; D is perhaps TRBD1 (6 bases). The V gene lost 5 bases and the J gene lost 5 bases, with 10 bases spanning the gap. CDR3 length equals 12 residues. Germline CDR1 is MDHEN and CDR2 is SYDVKM. The CDR3 here is CASSPWGHEQYF. The CDR3 DNA reads as TGTGCCAGCAGTCCCTGGGGGCACGAGCAGTACTTC.

The chain uses TRBV29-1 and TRBJ2-2; D is undetermined. Germline V gene data show CDR1 as SQVTM and CDR2 as ANQGSEA. The CDR3 has 16 residues. Between the trimmed V and J ends, which lost 0 bases and 1 base, there was a span of 12 bases. This CDR3 is CSVEDLKAVNTGELFF. The CDR3 nucleotides read TGCAGCGTTGAAGATCTTAAGGCGGTGAACACCGGGGAGCTGTTTTTT.

The genes are TRBV5-8 and TRBJ2-1, with 9 nucleotides matching TRBD2. CDR3 size: 17 residues. CDR1 and CDR2 from the germline V gene are SGHTS and YDEGEE. V trimming: 0 bases; J trimming: 6 bases; junction bases outside the gene matches: 10. This CDR3 reads CASSLAVSGRSGNEQFF. The CDR3 coding sequence is TGTGCCAGCAGCTTGGCGGTTAGCGGGAGATCAGGCAATGAGCAGTTCTTC.

The chain employs TRBV14 and TRBJ2-1; perhaps TRBD1 as D (6 bases). This CDR3 has 15 residues. The V end was cut by 2 bases, the J end by 1 base, with 9 bases between. Germline CDR1 and CDR2: SGHDN and FVKESK. CDR3 in amino acids: CASSQTGSSYNEQFF. CDR3 nucleotide sequence: TGTGCCAGCAGCCAAACAGGGAGTTCCTACAATGAGCAGTTCTTC. Together with reference TRBV14 and TRBJ2-1, the CDR3 gives the full variable domain: EAGVTQFPSHSVIEKGQTVTLRCDPISGHDNLYWYRRVMGKEIKFLLHFVKESKQDESGMPNNRFLAERTGGTYSTLKVQPAELEDSGVYFCASSQTGSSYNEQFFGPGTRLTVL.

The chain couples TRBV7-2 to TRBJ2-1, with TRBD2 matching 7 bases. CDR3 length: 15 amino acids. In germline, CDR1 is SGHTA, CDR2 FQGNSA. V gave up 1 base and J gave up 5 bases; unmatched junction bases: 5. The CDR3 loop reads CASSLDRGSDNEQFF. The CDR3, as DNA: TGTGCCAGCAGCTTAGACCGCGGGAGTGACAATGAGCAGTTCTTC.

This clone was detected only a few times. V and J are TRBV7-8 and TRBJ1-5; D might be TRBD1 (5 bases). CDR1 and CDR2 (germline): SGHVS, FQNEAQ. V lost 1 base and J 1 base, leaving 11 bases between the germline ends. The CDR3 covers 16 residues. For the CDR3, the DNA is TGTGCCAGCAGCTTAGGGGGGGTTACAAGCAATCAGCCCCAGCATTTT. This codes for CASSLGGVTSNQPQHF.

For the CDR3, the DNA is TGTGCCAGCAGTACTAGCCCCCAGCACTATGGCTACACCTTC. Protein: CASSTSPQHYGYTF. The gene calls are TRBV28 and TRBJ1-2; no clear D. Germline CDR1 MDHEN, CDR2 SYDVKM. The CDR3 loop spans 14 amino acids. V was cut by 5 bases and J by 3 bases, with 13 bases left in between.

The V and J genes are TRBV15 and TRBJ2-7; tentative D call: TRBD2 (5 bases). Trimming cost V 3 bases and J 4 bases, with 16 bases left between them. The CDR3 contains 15 residues. Germline V gene lookup returns CDR1 LNHNV and CDR2 YYDKDF (reference sequence). CDR3 protein: CATSRRSGGEYEQYF. The CDR3, as DNA: TGTGCCACCAGCAGGAGGAGCGGAGGAGAGTACGAGCAGTACTTC.

V and J are TRBV7-2 and TRBJ2-5; 8 nucleotides agree with TRBD2. Germline lookup yields CDR1 SGHTA and CDR2 FQGNSA. J was trimmed by 5 bases and V by 5 bases; bases with no gene match: 7. The CDR3 is made up of 14 amino acids. The CDR3 DNA is TGTGCCAGCAGCCCGCGGGAGGTTAGGGAGACCCAGTACTTC. This translates into CASSPREVRETQYF.

The rearrangement joins TRBV29-1 to TRBJ1-4, with a weak D call TRBD1 (5 bases). The CDR3 is made up of 13 amino acids. Deletions cut 6 bases from V and 6 bases from J, with 14 bases between. Germline-derived CDR1 and CDR2 are SQVTM and ANQGSEA. CDR3 amino acids: CSVTGKGDEKLFF. The CDR3 nucleotides read TGCAGCGTCACAGGCAAGGGCGATGAAAAACTGTTTTTT.

The genes are TRBV5-1 and TRBJ2-5, with TRBD2 identical over 11 bases. The V gene end was trimmed by 5 bases and the J gene end by 4 bases; junction bases not matched to a gene: 10. The CDR3 has 16 residues. Germline V gives CDR1 SGHRS, CDR2 YFSETQ. Here the CDR3 reads CASRPTSSGGAETQYF. DNA of the CDR3: TGCGCCAGCAGACCCACGAGTAGCGGGGGGGCAGAGACCCAGTACTTC.

This chain connects TRBV4-1 to TRBJ1-3; possible D gene TRBD1, 6 bases. The V and J ends lost 0 bases and 3 bases respectively, with 18 bases between them. CDR1 and CDR2 (germline): MGHRA, YSYEKL. There are 18 residues in the CDR3. The CDR3 sequence is CASSQDSLAGARGNTIYF. The CDR3 DNA follows: TGCGCCAGCAGCCAAGATTCACTGGCGGGGGCGCGTGGAAACACCATATATTTT.

The chain employs TRBV29-1 and TRBJ2-2; D perhaps matches TRBD1 (6 bases). V was pared by 5 bases and J by 5 bases, with 6 bases between. The CDR3 is 11 amino acids. Germline V gene data show CDR1 as SQVTM and CDR2 as ANQGSEA. CDR3 protein: CSVQGTGELFF. Here the CDR3 DNA reads TGCAGCGTTCAGGGGACCGGGGAGCTGTTTTTT.

V usage is TRBV4-1 and J usage is TRBJ2-5, with a tentative D call TRBD1 (6 bases). The CDR3 is 14 residues long. The ends were cut back, 9 bases at V and 11 bases at J, with 25 bases in the middle. CDR1 MGHRA and CDR2 YSYEKL come from the germline V gene. The CDR3 DNA is TGCGCCAGTAGCGTGGGACACCCATATGGGGAGCAGTACTTC. This sequence encodes CASSVGHPYGEQYF.